This record concerns one TCR beta chain sequence. Amplification used 60 Vbeta primers and 13 Jbeta primers. How the authors handled the data: A later analysis counted approximately 80 million unique TCR beta chains, some 12 million shared. Sequenced by immunoSEQ multiplex PCR; TCRdb stores in-frame clones only, minus some. V and J calls plus clone size are reproduced from that table; the DNA served to infer D and trimming. The repertoire table contains about 88,000 clones. The entry originates in a study of cytomegalovirus exposure and HLA in healthy donors. Overall study: Sequencing of about 200 million T cells in an earlier analysis found roughly 120 million unique TCR beta sequences.

This TCR was sampled from a girl aged 5 to 17 in good health and CMV-seropositive. Material for sequencing was PBMCs.

As DNA, the CDR3 is TGTGCCAGCAGCCCCCCGGGAGGGCAGGAGCAGTACTTC. Protein: CASSPPGGQEQYF. The chain carries TRBV7-9 and TRBJ2-7; 8 bases align to TRBD2. This CDR3 has 13 residues. J gave up 7 bases and V 5 bases, and 7 bases lay outside the gene matches. Germline lookup yields CDR1 SEHNR and CDR2 FQNEAQ (reference sequence).